Below, 8 T cell receptor beta chains from the same sample are listed, as sequenced in a study of read filtering for tumor transcriptome and immune sequencing. Molecular barcoded adaptors covering alpha/delta and beta/gamma chains were used on 400 to 450 ng RNA. Via MiXCR, TCRdb re-called the reads, giving one row per CDR3 protein. The repertoire holds 100,000 to 150,000 distinct CDR3 sequences, with 10% to 15% as singletons. Sequencing input: a population of CD138-negative cells sorted from bone marrow. These receptors were obtained from a donor at least 40 years old with multiple myeloma.

This clonotype was observed many times. V is TRBV19 and J is TRBJ2-2; TRBD2 matches 9 bases. The CDR3 covers 17 residues. Germline V lookup: CDR1 LNHDA, CDR2 SQIVND (reference sequence). V lost 3 bases and J lost 3; bases outside the gene matches: 8. The CDR3 is CASSIPLAGPYTGELFF. The CDR3, as DNA: TGTGCCAGTAGTATTCCCCTAGCGGGGCCTTACACCGGGGAGCTGTTTTTT. The whole variable domain, remainder taken from reference TRBV19 and TRBJ2-2, is DGGITQSPKYLFRKEGQNVTLSCEQNLNHDAMYWYRQDPGQGLRLIYYSQIVNDFQKGDIAEGYSVSREKKESFPLTVTSAQKNPTAFYLCASSIPLAGPYTGELFFGEGSRLTVL.

This clonotype has ten or more counts. The gene calls are TRBV20-1 and TRBJ2-7; 7 positions match TRBD1. Trimming cost V 5 bases and J 0 bases; bases outside gene matches: 7. This CDR3 is 14 amino acids long. Per germline, CDR1 DFQATT and CDR2 SNEGSKA (reference sequence). CDR3: CSASQGSSSYEQYF. CDR3 sequence (DNA): TGCAGTGCTTCACAGGGGTCTTCCTCCTACGAGCAGTACTTC.

This clonotype was seen repeatedly, ten times or more. In DNA, the CDR3 is TGTGCCAGCTGCGGGACCACAGGGGGCCTCCAGCATTTT. It translates to CASCGTTGGLQHF. The V call is TRBV12-3 or TRBV12-4, the J call TRBJ1-5; TRBD1 matches 9 bases. V lost 8 bases and J lost 12; bases outside the gene matches: 11. There are 13 residues in the CDR3.

Ten or more counts support this clonotype. This chain joins TRBV5-4 and TRBJ1-1; D uncertain. Germline CDR1 SGHNT, CDR2 YYREEE (reference sequence). The CDR3 runs 12 residues. V lost 2 bases and J lost 8, with 10 bases in between. The DNA of the CDR3 is TGTGCCAGCAGCTTTTGGATGGGGGAAGCTTTCTTT. Translated, it gives CASSFWMGEAFF.

Of note for this clonotype: This sequence may be a read error, since a much larger clone differs from it by one base. The chain recombines TRBV29-1 with TRBJ2-5; TRBD2 agrees at 7 bases. Germline assignment: CDR1 SQVTM and CDR2 ANQGSEA. This CDR3 comprises 12 residues. In DNA, the CDR3 is TGCAGCGCCGGCCGGGAGGTAGAGGCCCAGTACTTC. It specifies CSAGREVEAQYF.

The sample holds many counts of this clonotype. The V and J genes are TRBV7-2 and TRBJ2-4; TRBD1 agrees at 7 bases. With V trimmed by 3 bases and J by 0 bases, 2 bases remained unmatched. Germline CDR1 SGHTA, CDR2 FQGNSA. The CDR3 covers 15 residues. CDR3 residues: CASSFGTAAKNIQYF. The CDR3, as DNA: TGTGCCAGCAGCTTCGGGACAGCAGCCAAAAACATTCAGTACTTC.

As for this clonotype: Given a much more abundant clone one base away, this may be a read error. This CDR3 is missing its conserved last phenylalanine or tryptophan, likely due to a read error. V and J are TRBV29-1 and TRBJ1-2; 8 bases line up with TRBD1. After removal of 1 base from V and 3 bases from J, the junction contained 7 bases not matched to a gene. The CDR3 consists of 15 residues. The germline gives CDR1 SQVTM, CDR2 ANQGSEA. CDR3: CSVEGYRDRYYGYTS. DNA for the CDR3: TGCAGCGTTGAAGGCTACCGGGACAGGTACTATGGCTACACCTCC.

Of note for this clonotype: A read error is possible here, since a much larger clone lies one base away. The rearrangement uses TRBV6-6 and TRBJ1-1, with 7 nucleotides matching TRBD1. The CDR3 totals 15 residues. Germline CDR1 MNHNY, CDR2 SVGAGI (reference sequence). J gave up 3 bases and V 6 bases, and 10 bases lay outside the gene matches. The CDR3 protein is CASRLTTGSHTEAFF. The DNA for the CDR3 is TGTGCCAGCAGACTAACGACAGGGAGCCACACTGAAGCTTTCTTT.